The present TCR beta chain was sequenced within a study of OX40 agonist ivuxolimab in advanced cancers. Study at large: Patients with prior anti-PD-1, anti-PD-L1 or anti-CTLA-4 therapy were eligible; 35% to 50% had some.

In germline, CDR1 is LNHDA, CDR2 SQIVND (reference sequence). The CDR3 consists of 15 residues. Trimming removed 7 bases from V and 0 bases from J, with 13 bases in between. Sequencing used immunoSEQ multiplex PCR; TCRdb keeps in-frame clones, though not all of them. The table records about 83,000 clones, around nine tenths of them present only once. The V call is TRBV19, the J call TRBJ2-1; a possible D gene is TRBD1 (5 bases). The sequence was obtained from an adult with an advanced solid tumor such as melanoma, head and neck, liver or kidney cancer. The source material was CD4+ or CD8+ T cells sorted from blood, sampled in a trial of the OX40 agonist ivuxolimab. The CDR3 loop reads CASIDRISSYNEQFF. CDR3 DNA sequence: TGTGCCAGTATCGACAGAATAAGCTCCTACAATGAGCAGTTCTTC.